The text below deals with one TCR beta chain. Many counts were recorded for this clonotype. Its antigen remains unidentified. No per-base quality is available; no much larger clone lies one base away. This sample was taken from a study of T cells in Graves' hyperthyroidism and ophthalmopathy (dated by TCRdb to between 2019 and 2020). About the investigation overall: Peripheral blood samples were taken at the time of initial diagnosis, prior to any treatment. To identify TCR V-J signatures that set the groups apart, the researchers used a discovery cohort of about a hundred patients, made up of 40 to 45 with Graves' ophthalmopathy and about 60 with stable Graves' hyperthyroidism. An independent validation cohort of 18 to 20 hyperthyroidism patients and some 15 patients who later progressed to ophthalmopathy tested prospective prediction of ophthalmopathy. The 85 to 100 discovery patients were randomly split 7:3 into training and test sets. In addition, the study compared T-cell repertoires in thyroid tissue and in blood from 6 or 7 Graves' hyperthyroidism patients. Once sampling was done, hyperthyroidism patients were given methimazole at a starting dose of 30 mg daily, whereas ophthalmopathy patients were given high-dose intravenous methylprednisolone. According to the paper, TCR Vbeta CDR3 sequencing was carried out on over 130 peripheral blood samples, which came from some 41 ophthalmopathy, around 74 hyperthyroidism and approximately 17 progressor patients.

In the ophthalmopathy patients, disease was moderately to severely active, with a Clinical Activity Score of 3 or more, a NOSPECS grade of 4 or more, and a duration of less than 3 months. The study excluded patients with uncontrolled infections, other autoimmune diseases, pregnancy or lactation. Diagnoses were based on clinical symptoms, serum thyroxine and TRAb, thyroid ultrasound and orbital computed tomography. PBMCs were separated from under 12 ml of fresh peripheral blood using Ficoll-Paque density gradient centrifugation. Trizol reagent was used to extract total RNA, and RNA quality was then checked on an Agilent 2100 Bioanalyzer. The CDR3 runs 14 amino acids, cysteine and phenylalanine included. Solely the CDR3 DNA is kept, with 42 bases framed from the first base. Trimming removed 6 bases from V and 0 bases from J; the gene matches leave 2 bases unexplained. The TCR beta CDR3 regions were amplified from the RNA transcripts. A first-round RT-PCR of the TCR CDR3 used the HTBI primer set with the Qiagen OneStep RT-PCR kit. A second multiplex PCR round built the libraries, followed by size selection and purification. Libraries were sequenced paired-end with 100 bp reads on an Illumina HiSeq2000. The source study handled its data this way. SOAPnuke was used to process the raw data, throwing out any read that contained adapters or uncalled bases, had a mean Phred below 15, or lacked an exact constant-primer or identifier match. COPE v1.2.5 was used to merge the high-quality paired reads, and each unique nucleotide sequence was defined as a clonotype. MiTCR v1.1 was used to align clonotypes to the IMGT TRBV, TRBD and TRBJ reference segments. The analysis included only V-J combinations with a frequency above 0.0001, which together covered 99% to 99.2% of the repertoires. The TCS score was defined as the ratio of F50 (clonal expansion) to E x V (chaos), calculated using BLOSUM62-based TCRdist between CDR3 peptides within each V-J. Welch's t-statistics and random forest reduced roughly 500 V-J features to about 13, which were used in a naive Bayes classifier (R e1071). TCRdb itself trimmed the public reads at Q25 with fastp, ran MiXCR and retained productive beta chains. Duplicate CDR3 protein sequences are folded into a single record with the most common DNA and genes. The V and J calls, along with clone size, are taken from TCRdb and not from the paper's own processing. The sample records approximately 520,000 distinct CDR3 sequences, roughly 24% of which are singletons. About 11% of the sample is held by the ten biggest clonotypes.

What the authors observed across the whole study: Blood samples also contained most of the expanded thyroid clonotypes (frequency above 0.001), which suggests that blood repertoires may reflect thyroid immune responses. In validation, the model predicted progression to ophthalmopathy with approximately 69% sensitivity and around 72% specificity, a median of approximately 6.5 months before onset. Sample size was not statistically predetermined, and investigators were not blinded to group allocation. A 13 V-J signature model separated ophthalmopathy from stable hyperthyroidism, with over 85% sensitivity and 81% to 82% specificity in cross-validation and 80%/75% in testing.

In this chain, TRBV12-3 or TRBV12-4 is recombined with TRBJ2-5; 9 of the junction bases match TRBD2. Sequences were obtained from blood. The sequence was obtained from a woman aged 30 to 39 with Graves' ophthalmopathy. The DNA is TGTGCCAGCAGGGGCGGGGGGGACCAAGAGACCCAGTACTTC. Its product reads: CASRGGGDQETQYF.